This passage covers 14 T cell receptor beta chains from one sample sequenced in a study of cytomegalovirus exposure and HLA in healthy donors. Use of 60 Vbeta and 13 Jbeta primers characterized the PCR. Assay: immunoSEQ multiplex PCR; the TCRdb copy retains only in-frame clones and omits some. The repertoire holds around 170,000 clones, around four fifths seen once, with around 2.5% in the top ten. The sequencing input was PBMCs. The receptors derive from a woman in her forties or fifties in good health and CMV-seropositive.

The chain couples TRBV7-9 to TRBJ2-7; a possible D gene is TRBD1 (6 bases). Per germline, CDR1 SEHNR and CDR2 FQNEAQ (reference sequence). Deletions cut 7 bases from V and 3 bases from J, with 22 bases between. This CDR3 is built from 16 residues. The CDR3 region has the DNA TGTGCCAGCACCTCATTCCCTCAGGGGACCATCTACGAGCAGTACTTC. Translated: CASTSFPQGTIYEQYF.

This sequence joins TRBV10-3 and TRBJ2-2; TRBD2 agrees at 8 bases. V shed 7 bases and J 7 bases; nucleotides not matched to a gene: 8. The germline V gene encodes CDR1 ENHRY and CDR2 SYGVKD. The CDR3 extends over 14 amino acids. DNA for the CDR3: TGTGCCATCATCCGGGGGGGCCCGGGCGGGGAGCTGTTTTTT. Its protein is CAIIRGGPGGELFF.

CDR3 sequence reads: CASSSSPGQGSEQYF. In DNA form, the CDR3 reads TGTGCCAGCTCATCCTCGCCGGGACAGGGTAGCGAGCAGTACTTC. The chain joins TRBV18 to TRBJ2-7, with 9 bases aligning to TRBD1. The V segment lost 5 bases and the J segment 6 bases; nucleotides outside the gene matches: 11. The CDR3 has 15 amino acids. Germline CDR1 KGHSH, CDR2 LQKENI.

The sample holds one count of this clone. The chain combines TRBV19 with TRBJ1-5, with D maybe TRBD1 (5 bases). The CDR3 loop spans 16 amino acids. CDR1 and CDR2 from the germline V gene are LNHDA and SQIVND (reference sequence). V was shortened by 1 base and J by 1 base, with 11 bases between the two germline ends. This CDR3 reads CASSIGGTISNQPQHF. The CDR3 nucleotides are TGTGCCAGTAGTATAGGAGGGACTATAAGCAATCAGCCCCAGCATTTT.

V gene TRBV11-2 combines with J gene TRBJ1-1; D unresolved. The CDR3 is made up of 15 amino acids. V lost 1 base, J lost 1 base, and 10 bases lay in between. CDR1 and CDR2 from the germline V gene are SGHAT and FQNNGV. The DNA of the CDR3 is TGTGCCAGCAGCTTAGCGGGGTCTAGGAACACTGAAGCTTTCTTT. It specifies CASSLAGSRNTEAFF.

The chain links TRBV28 to TRBJ1-3; D is undetermined. Trimming cost V 5 bases and J 0 bases, with 8 bases left between them. CDR1 is MDHEN and CDR2 is SYDVKM in the germline V gene. The CDR3 is 14 residues long. The CDR3 loop is CASSPPGSGNTIYF. CDR3 nucleotides: TGTGCCAGCAGTCCCCCAGGCTCTGGAAACACCATATATTTT.

The chain uses TRBV27 and TRBJ1-5; TRBD1 agrees at 7 bases. This CDR3 contains 13 residues. Germline trimming cut 4 bases from V and 4 bases from J; bases unmatched to any gene: 1. Germline V lookup: CDR1 MNHEY, CDR2 SMNVEV (reference sequence). The CDR3 region has the DNA TGTGCCAGCAGTTGGGACAGAAATCAGCCCCAGCATTTT. It encodes CASSWDRNQPQHF.

The rearrangement joins TRBV9 to TRBJ2-3; maybe TRBD2 (5 bases). The V end was cut by 0 bases, the J end by 0 bases, with 11 bases between. The CDR3 has 16 amino acids. Germline V lookup: CDR1 SGDLS, CDR2 YYNGEE. As DNA, the CDR3 is TGTGCCAGCAGCGTAGGGCGGGTCTCTAGCACAGATACGCAGTATTTT. Translated: CASSVGRVSSTDTQYF.

In nucleotides, the CDR3 is TGTGCCAGCAGCTCCTCTTCAGGTCAGCCCCAGCATTTT. Translated, it gives CASSSSSGQPQHF. The V and J genes are TRBV11-2 and TRBJ1-5, with D uncertain. The germline V and J ends were trimmed by 4 bases and 6 bases, with 10 bases remaining between them. From germline, CDR1 is SGHAT and CDR2 FQNNGV. This CDR3 has 13 residues.

This chain joins TRBV15 and TRBJ1-2; 10 bases fit TRBD1. The CDR3 contains 13 residues. CDR1 is LNHNV and CDR2 is YYDKDF in the germline V gene (reference sequence). V trimming: 2 bases; J trimming: 10 bases; junction bases outside the gene matches: 4. CDR3 DNA: TGTGCCACCAGCAGACGAGGGACAGGGGTCTACACCTTC. Residues: CATSRRGTGVYTF.

The V gene is TRBV4-1, the J gene TRBJ2-5, with D perhaps matching TRBD1 (6 bases). Germline lookup yields CDR1 MGHRA and CDR2 YSYEKL. Trimming took off 0 bases at V and 4 bases at J, with 15 bases between the two ends. The CDR3 has 16 amino acids. This CDR3 is CASSQDGAGDLETQYF. The CDR3 DNA reads as TGCGCCAGCAGCCAAGATGGGGCAGGGGATCTAGAGACCCAGTACTTC.

This chain uses TRBV2 with TRBJ1-3; D remains unclear. V was pared by 4 bases and J by 4 bases, with 11 bases between. CDR1 and CDR2 (germline): SNHLY, FYNNEI. This CDR3 has 14 amino acids. The DNA for the CDR3 is TGTGCCAGCAGTGGGCAGTTGCAAGGAAACACCATATATTTT. Its translation: CASSGQLQGNTIYF.

This clone came up once. The rearrangement joins TRBV5-1 to TRBJ1-2; the D gene is possibly TRBD1 (5 bases). The CDR3 is 15 amino acids. The V gene lost 6 bases and the J gene lost 4 bases, with 19 bases spanning the gap. The germline V gene encodes CDR1 SGHRS and CDR2 YFSETQ. The DNA for the CDR3 is TGCGCCAGCACCCCCGGGGGAGGGTCGATCTATGGCTACACCTTC. Protein product: CASTPGGGSIYGYTF.

The CDR3 nucleotides read TGTGCCAGCAGTTACACTAGCGGGGAGACAGATACGCAGTATTTT. Amino acid sequence: CASSYTSGETDTQYF. The rearrangement uses TRBV6-6 and TRBJ2-3; 10 nucleotides agree with TRBD2. The germline V gene encodes CDR1 MNHNY and CDR2 SVGAGI (reference sequence). The CDR3 extends over 15 amino acids. V lost 2 bases and J lost 3; bases outside the gene matches: 2.